This passage covers 5 T cell receptor beta chains from one sample sequenced in a study of blood T cell repertoires in COVID-19. TCRdb keeps only in-frame clones here, not all; method: immunoSEQ multiplex PCR. Of over 600,000 clones in the sample, about nine tenths were seen once. The material sequenced was peripheral blood. Receptors originate from a woman younger than 30 with acute or convalescent COVID-19.

The chain recombines TRBV2 with TRBJ1-1; D call uncertain. The CDR3 spans 13 residues. Germline V gives CDR1 SNHLY, CDR2 FYNNEI. V was trimmed by 2 bases and J by 11 bases, leaving 15 bases between them. The CDR3 nucleotides are TGTGCCAGCAGTGAATTCCGGGAGGCTGCCGCTTTCTTT. Translated, it gives CASSEFREAAAFF.

The V call is TRBV7-9, the J call TRBJ1-2; 8 nucleotides match TRBD1. CDR1 is SEHNR and CDR2 is FQNEAQ in the germline V gene (reference sequence). This CDR3 is 14 amino acids long. V lost 5 bases, J lost 2 bases, and 4 bases stayed unmatched. CDR3 residues: CASSPWTGNYGYTF. Written as DNA, the CDR3 is TGTGCCAGCAGCCCCTGGACAGGGAACTATGGCTACACCTTC.

This sequence joins TRBV5-1 and TRBJ1-1, with unresolved D. This CDR3 contains 15 residues. The germline V gene encodes CDR1 SGHRS and CDR2 YFSETQ. V dropped 0 bases and J dropped 5 bases, with 14 bases sitting between them. CDR3 loop: CASSLADPAYTEAFF. The DNA of the CDR3 is TGCGCCAGCAGCTTGGCCGATCCCGCCTATACTGAAGCTTTCTTT.

The V call is TRBV12-5, the J call TRBJ2-7; 8 nucleotides agree with TRBD1. After removal of 6 bases from V and 3 bases from J, the junction contained 10 bases not matched to a gene. Germline lookup yields CDR1 LGHNT and CDR2 FRNRAP. This CDR3 has 15 residues. CDR3 protein: CASGPTDRGGYEQYF. The CDR3 coding sequence is TGTGCTAGTGGCCCCACCGACAGGGGAGGCTACGAGCAGTACTTC.

The chain is built from TRBV6-5 and TRBJ1-2; TRBD1 matches at 8 bases. The V gene's germline CDR1 is MNHEY and CDR2 SVGAGI. There are 13 residues in the CDR3. V was pared by 8 bases and J by 4 bases, with 6 bases of the junction left unmatched. The CDR3 protein is CASAPGQVYGYTF. The DNA for the CDR3 is TGTGCCAGCGCCCCGGGACAGGTCTATGGCTACACCTTC.